A selection of T cell receptor beta chains follows, all from one sample in a study of T cell clones after liver transplantation. The table came from immunoSEQ multiplex PCR; TCRdb's copy has only in-frame clones and leaves some out. The profile shows 4,500 to 6,500 clones, approximately 30% of them singletons. Antigens of these TCRs are unknown. The specimen was CD4+ T cells from cultured PBMCs. The receptor set was obtained from a human patient who received a liver transplant. Some T cells may have come from the graft donor. The CDR3 runs from the conserved cysteine through the conserved F or W. A D gene is named only where the DNA matches it firmly. Only part of the rows carry a size: once, few, many, or a class if the clone is expanded.

V	J	size	D	DNA	CDR3
TRBV30	TRBJ1-2	.	TRBD1	TGTGCCTGGAGAATACAGGGGGCTTATGGCTACACCTTC	CAWRIQGAYGYTF
TRBV13	TRBJ1-1	few	.	TGTGCCAGCAGCTTACGCTTTGAGGGGTTAGGGACTGAAGCTTTCTTT	CASSLRFEGLGTEAFF
TRBV4-3	TRBJ2-1	.	.	TGCGCCAGCAGCCAAGTCACGAGGGCCAATGAGCAGTTCTTC	CASSQVTRANEQFF
TRBV5-1	TRBJ1-6	once	.	TGCGCCAGCAGCTTGGCCAACAGGGTTGATTCACCCCTCCACTTT	CASSLANRVDSPLHF
TRBV5-6	TRBJ2-2	few	TRBD1	TGTGCCAGCGTCAGGGACAGAATAAACACCGGGGAGCTGTTTTTT	CASVRDRINTGELFF
TRBV10-2	TRBJ2-2	few	TRBD1	TGCGCCAGAACACACAGGGGGCCGAACACCGGGGAGCTGTTTTTT	CARTHRGPNTGELFF
TRBV7-2	TRBJ1-6	.	.	TGTGCCAGCAGCTTAGTAGGCCTCCATTCACCCCTCCACTTT	CASSLVGLHSPLHF
TRBV6-5	TRBJ2-7	medium-sized	.	TGTGCCAGCAGTTACTCGATACAGGGTGGTACGTACGAGCAGTACTTC	CASSYSIQGGTYEQYF
TRBV19	TRBJ2-1	.	.	TGTGCCAGTAGTAAAACACAGGAGGCCTACAATGAGCAGTTCTTC	CASSKTQEAYNEQFF
TRBV5-6	TRBJ1-2	few	.	TGTGCCAGCAGCTCATACGGGGCCTATGGCTACACCTTC	CASSSYGAYGYTF
TRBV5-1	TRBJ2-1	few	.	TGCGCCAGCAGCCCGGTCTCCGGGGGAGATTCCTACAATGAGCAGTTCTTC	CASSPVSGGDSYNEQFF
TRBV6-5	TRBJ2-7	medium-sized	.	TGTGCCAGCAGCCGAGGACACGGAGAGCAGTACTTC	CASSRGHGEQYF
TRBV5-1	TRBJ2-5	.	TRBD2	TGCGCCAGCAGCGCCCCCGGTAGCGGGGTTGAGACCCAGTACTTC	CASSAPGSGVETQYF
TRBV6-5	TRBJ1-5	.	TRBD1	TGTGCCAGCAGTACAGGGGGCAGTCAGCCCCAGCATTTT	CASSTGGSQPQHF
TRBV9	TRBJ2-5	medium-sized	.	TGTGCCAGCAGCGGGCAGGGATTCGGGGAGACCCAGTACTTC	CASSGQGFGETQYF
TRBV5-5	TRBJ2-2	.	TRBD2	TGTGCCAGCAGCCGGGAGGGACGGAACACCGGGGAGCTGTTTTTT	CASSREGRNTGELFF
TRBV6-5	TRBJ1-3	medium-sized	.	TGTGCCAGCAGTTACCGGGGGGTCTTAGCTGGAAACACCATATATTTT	CASSYRGVLAGNTIYF
TRBV7-9	TRBJ2-6	medium-sized	.	TGTGCCAGCAGCTTCGAGACATATTCCAACGTCCTGACTTTC	CASSFETYSNVLTF
TRBV18	TRBJ1-5	few	TRBD1	TGTGCCAGCTCCCAGTTAGGAGGGGGCATCCAGGAGCCCCAGCATTTT	CASSQLGGGIQEPQHF
TRBV11-2	TRBJ2-3	.	.	TGTGCCAGCAGCTTAGTAGTGGACAGCACAGATACGCAGTATTTT	CASSLVVDSTDTQYF
TRBV28	TRBJ1-3	few	.	TGTGCCAGCAGTGTCGGGACGGCGGACCGTAACACCATATATTTT	CASSVGTADRNTIYF
TRBV14	TRBJ1-2	.	.	TGTGCCAGCAGCCAAGATTGGAGCTATGGCTACACCTTC	CASSQDWSYGYTF
TRBV30	TRBJ1-5	few	.	TGTGCCTGGAGTGTATCAGGAAGCAATCAGCCCCAGCATTTT	CAWSVSGSNQPQHF
TRBV5-6	TRBJ2-3	.	TRBD2	TGTGCCAGCAGCAGACAGGCGGGAGGGGCGGGTACGCAGTATTTT	CASSRQAGGAGTQYF
TRBV7-2	TRBJ2-7	few	.	TGTGCCAGCAGCCCCGGGACTGCGCAGTACTTC	CASSPGTAQYF
TRBV7-2	TRBJ2-3	few	TRBD2	TGTGCCAGCAGCAGCCGGGGGGGAGGGACAGATACGCAGTATTTT	CASSSRGGGTDTQYF
TRBV7-9	TRBJ1-3	large	.	TGTGCCAGCAGCTTCGATCACTCTGGAAACACCATATATTTT	CASSFDHSGNTIYF
TRBV2	TRBJ2-3	.	.	TGTGCCAGCAGTTGGGGCAACCCTAGCACAGATACGCAGTATTTT	CASSWGNPSTDTQYF
TRBV6-1	TRBJ1-2	.	TRBD1	TGTGCCAGCAGTGGTCGGACAGGGGGCGCGGATGGCTACACCTTC	CASSGRTGGADGYTF
TRBV6-1	TRBJ1-2	medium-sized	.	TGTGCCAGCGGTATAGGGATAGTTTCTAACTATGGCTACACCTTC	CASGIGIVSNYGYTF
TRBV5-1	TRBJ1-4	medium-sized	.	TGCGCCAGCAGGCTCGGGAGGGGGACAACTAATGAAAAACTGTTTTTT	CASRLGRGTTNEKLFF
TRBV6-8	TRBJ1-2	.	.	TGTGCCAGCAGTCAAGCGACACGCTCTAGAAAGATCTATGGCTACACCTTC	CASSQATRSRKIYGYTF
TRBV5-6	TRBJ2-1	medium-sized	.	TGTGCCAGCAGCCTACGCGATGAGCAGTTCTTC	CASSLRDEQFF
TRBV5-4	TRBJ2-5	few	.	TGTGCCAGCAGCCTTGCAAGGGGACAAGAGACCCAGTACTTC	CASSLARGQETQYF
TRBV5-1	TRBJ1-1	medium-sized	.	TGCGCCAGCAGCTTTACGGGAACCCCGTCAGCTTTCTTT	CASSFTGTPSAFF
TRBV7-8	TRBJ2-3	.	TRBD2	TGTGCCAGCAGCTTCCGGGAGGTAGATACGCAGTATTTT	CASSFREVDTQYF
TRBV6-1	TRBJ1-3	.	.	TGTGCCAGCAGTGTGGGAGGGTTCTCTGGAAACACCATATATTTT	CASSVGGFSGNTIYF
TRBV6-5	TRBJ2-3	few	.	TGTGCCAGCAGGGAAGGGGGGGGTGAGTATTTT	CASREGGGEYF
TRBV14	TRBJ1-3	.	.	TGTGCCAGCAGCCAAGTAATAAGGGCTGGAAACACCACATATTTT	CASSQVIRAGNTTYF
TRBV7-2	TRBJ2-5	few	.	TGTGCCAGCAGCTTAGATTACAGGAGACAGTACTTC	CASSLDYRRQYF
TRBV30	TRBJ1-5	.	TRBD1	TGTGCCTGGGGAAGACAGGGGGCTATAGTCGAGCCCCAGCATTTT	CAWGRQGAIVEPQHF
TRBV30	TRBJ2-2	.	TRBD1	TGTGCCTTTAAGGACAGGGCAAGGACCGGGGAGCTGTTTTTT	CAFKDRARTGELFF
TRBV5-8	TRBJ1-1	medium-sized	TRBD1	TGTGCCAGCAGCTTGTTGAGGGGGCGGAACACTGAAGCTTTCTTT	CASSLLRGRNTEAFF
TRBV6-1	TRBJ2-3	.	TRBD1	TGTGCCAGCAGTGACCCAGGGGGCTACAGCACAGATACGCAGTATTTT	CASSDPGGYSTDTQYF
TRBV6-9	TRBJ2-4	few	.	TGTGCCAGCAGTGGGTTGAACATTCAGTACTTC	CASSGLNIQYF